This T cell receptor (beta chain) was sequenced during a study of blood T cell repertoires in COVID-19. Study as a whole: The United States, Italy and Spain were the sources of the acute and convalescent COVID-19 samples.

Participant reports of clinical history set cohort assignment. Profiling relied on immunoSEQ multiplex PCR, and the TCRdb table lists in-frame clones only, not all of them. This sample has 350,000 to 450,000 clones, with roughly 90% found just once. Germline V CDR1 and CDR2: LNHDA, SQIVND (reference sequence). V dropped 3 bases and J dropped 2; count of bases not matched to a gene: 3. The CDR3 runs 14 residues. V and J are TRBV19 and TRBJ2-7; 8 bases align to TRBD2. The material sequenced was PBMCs or T cells enriched from blood (not recorded which). The sequence was collected from a woman in her late teens or twenties who had been exposed to COVID-19. CDR3 in DNA: TGTGCCAGTAGTATGGGACTAGTACCCTACGAGCAGTACTTC. Its translation: CASSMGLVPYEQYF.